Listed below are T cell receptor beta chains from one sample, sequenced in a study of regulatory T cells in long-lasting Graves disease. TCRdb analysed the multiplex PCR reads with MiXCR anew, one entry per CDR3 protein. This table has a few hundred thousand distinct CDR3 sequences, roughly 17% appearing once. This sample also appeared in a second study, on T cells in Graves' hyperthyroidism and ophthalmopathy.

This material consisted of peripheral blood mononuclear cells (PBMCs), taken at new diagnosis, from a patient treated with antithyroid drugs. These receptor sequences come from a young woman with Graves disease. The CDR3 runs from the conserved cysteine through the conserved F or W. D genes are given only for firm matches. A clone size is listed for some rows: how often the clone was seen (once, few, many), or a class if it is expanded.

v_call,j_call,clone_size,d_call,cdr3_nt,cdr3_aa
TRBV24-1,TRBJ2-5,NA,TRBD1,TGTGCCACCAGTGACTCCGGGACAGGGACAGAAGAGACCCAGTACTTC,CATSDSGTGTEETQYF
TRBV7-9,TRBJ2-7,many,NA,TGTGCCAGCAGCTTAGTCGTGGGGTGGCCCTACGAGCAGTACTTC,CASSLVVGWPYEQYF
TRBV20-1,TRBJ2-1,many,NA,TGCAGCGAGGGGATGGTGAGGAATGAGCAGTTCTTC,CSEGMVRNEQFF
TRBV6-2/TRBV6-3,TRBJ1-5,NA,TRBD1,TGTGCCAGCAGCGAGACAGGGAATAATCAGCCCCAGCATTTT,CASSETGNNQPQHF
TRBV20-1,TRBJ1-4,once,NA,TGCAGTGCTAGAGTCTGGGTGGCAGGTAATGAAAAACTGTTTTTT,CSARVWVAGNEKLFF
TRBV3-1,TRBJ1-1,many,TRBD1,TGTGCCAGCAGCCTGGGACAGCAGAACACTGAAGCTTTCTTT,CASSLGQQNTEAFF
TRBV29-1,TRBJ2-3,NA,TRBD1,TGCAGCGCCTCGGACAGGGGCGCAGATACGCAGTATTTT,CSASDRGADTQYF
TRBV12-3/TRBV12-4,TRBJ2-7,NA,TRBD2,TGTGCCAGCAGGGGTACTAGCGGGGCCTACGAGCAGTACTTC,CASRGTSGAYEQYF
TRBV12-3/TRBV12-4,TRBJ1-1,many,NA,TGTGCCAGCAGTCCGCAGGCAGGGGTGAACACTGAAGCTTTCTTT,CASSPQAGVNTEAFF
TRBV12-3/TRBV12-4,TRBJ1-2,few,NA,TGTGCCAGCAGTATATCCGGGGCCTACTATGGCTACACCTTC,CASSISGAYYGYTF
TRBV7-3,TRBJ2-2,NA,TRBD1,TGTGCCAGCAGCTTACACAGGGGATGGACCCCGAACACCGGGGAGCTGTTTTTT,CASSLHRGWTPNTGELFF
TRBV5-1,TRBJ1-1,NA,TRBD1,TGCGCCAGCAGCTTGGACAGGGGCTCTGAAGGTTTCTTT,CASSLDRGSEGFF
TRBV2,TRBJ2-7,many,TRBD2,TGTGCCAGCAGTGACTTGGCTAGCGGGATCGAGCAGTACTTC,CASSDLASGIEQYF
TRBV6-2/TRBV6-3,TRBJ2-4,NA,TRBD2,TGTGCCAGCAGTTATGCTCCCCCGACTAGCGGCCAAAACATTCAGTACTTC,CASSYAPPTSGQNIQYF
TRBV10-3,TRBJ2-2,few,TRBD1,TGTGCCATCAGCTCAAGAACTGGACAGGGTACCGGGGAGCTGTTTTTT,CAISSRTGQGTGELFF
TRBV6-1,TRBJ1-6,NA,NA,TGTGCCAGCAGTGAACGTATGGAAAATTCACCCCTCCACTTT,CASSERMENSPLHF
TRBV6-1,TRBJ1-3,few,NA,TGTGCCAGCAGGCAGGCGATCTCTGGAAACACCATATATTTT,CASRQAISGNTIYF
TRBV20-1,TRBJ2-7,NA,TRBD1,TGCAGTGCTAGACCGATACAGGGGGCCTACTACAATGAGCAGTACTTC,CSARPIQGAYYNEQYF
TRBV2,TRBJ2-7,NA,NA,TGTGCCAGCAGTGAAAAACTTTACGAGCAGTACTTC,CASSEKLYEQYF
TRBV19,TRBJ2-5,NA,NA,TGTGCCAGTAGTACATGGGGTGCGGGAGAGACCCAGTACTTC,CASSTWGAGETQYF
TRBV5-1,TRBJ2-3,many,TRBD1,TGCGCCAGCGTGGACAGGGGACCAGATACGCAGTATTTT,CASVDRGPDTQYF
TRBV6-1,TRBJ1-6,NA,NA,TGTGCCAGCAGCCTATCCGGGACGGTGCGTTCACCCCTCCACTTT,CASSLSGTVRSPLHF
TRBV30,TRBJ1-4,many,NA,TGTGCCTTCTCACCTTTCATCGGTGAAAAACTGTTTTTT,CAFSPFIGEKLFF
TRBV27,TRBJ2-4,few,NA,TGTGCCAGCAGGGGGAAAGTGGTATCCAAAAACATTCAGTACTTC,CASRGKVVSKNIQYF
TRBV27,TRBJ1-5,few,NA,TGTGCCAGCAGGGACGGTACTGGGCCCCAGCATTTT,CASRDGTGPQHF
TRBV20-1,TRBJ1-6,NA,NA,TGCAGTGCTATTGGAGGAGTCGAGAGCTCCTATAATTCACCCCTCCACTTT,CSAIGGVESSYNSPLHF
TRBV7-9,TRBJ2-7,few,TRBD2,TGTGCCAGCAGCCCTGCCGGGGGGGCACCCTACGAGCAGTACTTC,CASSPAGGAPYEQYF
TRBV6-1,TRBJ2-1,NA,TRBD1,TGTGCCAGCAGCCTGACAGGGCCCTACAATGAGCAGTTCTTC,CASSLTGPYNEQFF
TRBV2,TRBJ1-3,NA,NA,TGTGCCAGCAGTGTCCTGGTCAGTTCCTCTGGAAACACCATATATTTT,CASSVLVSSSGNTIYF
TRBV29-1,TRBJ2-5,many,TRBD2,TGCAGCGCTGGTCGGGCGACTAGCGGGAGATGGCGGGAGACCCAGTACTTC,CSAGRATSGRWRETQYF
TRBV15,TRBJ2-1,many,NA,TGTGCCACCAGCACCTACAATGAGCAGTTCTTC,CATSTYNEQFF
TRBV25-1,TRBJ2-6,NA,NA,TGTGCCAGCAGTGCTTCGACAGCCTCCTCTGGGGCCAACGTCCTGACTTTC,CASSASTASSGANVLTF
TRBV7-3,TRBJ2-7,many,NA,TGTGCCAGCAGCTTTACGGTTCAACATGAGCAGTACTTC,CASSFTVQHEQYF
TRBV19,TRBJ2-1,NA,TRBD2,TGTGCCAGTAGTATACTTCGTAGCGGGAGATTCAATGAGCAGTTCTTC,CASSILRSGRFNEQFF
TRBV10-3,TRBJ1-5,many,TRBD1,TGTGCCATCAGTGCGGGACAGAACAATCAGCCCCAGCATTTT,CAISAGQNNQPQHF
TRBV6-5,TRBJ1-1,many,NA,TGTGCCAGCAGTTACTCTTCTCCGGGCTCCCGTGGCGCTTTCTTT,CASSYSSPGSRGAFF
TRBV19,TRBJ2-7,NA,TRBD1,TGTGCCAGTAGTATGTACAGGGGAACCTACGAGCAGTACTTC,CASSMYRGTYEQYF
TRBV12-3/TRBV12-4,TRBJ2-1,few,TRBD1,TGTGCCAGCAGTTTTAGTTATGTTTTCGGACAGGGCCCTCGGAATGAGCAGTTCTTC,CASSFSYVFGQGPRNEQFF
TRBV28,TRBJ2-3,many,NA,TGTGCCAGCAGTTTACCCTCAAGAAGAGATACGCAGTATTTT,CASSLPSRRDTQYF
TRBV18,TRBJ2-7,few,TRBD2,TGTGCCAGCTCACGGGCTAGCGGGGACTACGAGCAGTACTTC,CASSRASGDYEQYF
TRBV5-4,TRBJ2-7,many,NA,TGTGCCAGCAGCTTGGATATGGGCTCCTACGAGCAGTACTTC,CASSLDMGSYEQYF
TRBV12-3/TRBV12-4,TRBJ2-2,many,NA,TGTGCCAGCAAGACTACAGGGCACACCGGGGAGCTGTTTTTT,CASKTTGHTGELFF
TRBV9,TRBJ2-1,NA,TRBD2,TGTGCCAGCAGCCGTCTTGTATGGGAGGGTGAGCAGTTCTTC,CASSRLVWEGEQFF
TRBV7-2,TRBJ1-2,many,NA,TGTGCCAGCAGCTCCCCAGGGCGAGACTATGGCTACACCTTC,CASSSPGRDYGYTF
TRBV10-2,TRBJ2-1,NA,TRBD2,TGCGCCAGCAGGCTTATAGCGGGAGGCAAGAATGAGCAGTTCTTC,CASRLIAGGKNEQFF
TRBV12-3/TRBV12-4,TRBJ1-2,many,TRBD1,TGTGCCACCGACAGGGGTCGGCCCTCTCGCGATGGCTACACCTTC,CATDRGRPSRDGYTF